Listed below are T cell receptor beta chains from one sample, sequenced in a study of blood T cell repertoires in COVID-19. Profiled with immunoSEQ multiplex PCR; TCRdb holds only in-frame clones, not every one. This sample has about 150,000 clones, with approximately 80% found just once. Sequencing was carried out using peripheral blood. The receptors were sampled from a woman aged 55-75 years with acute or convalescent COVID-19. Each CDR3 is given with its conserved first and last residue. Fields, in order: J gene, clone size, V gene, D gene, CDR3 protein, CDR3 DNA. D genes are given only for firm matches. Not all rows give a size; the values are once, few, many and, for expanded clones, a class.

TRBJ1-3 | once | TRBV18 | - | CASSPPGHSGNTIYF | TGTGCCAGCTCACCACCGGGCCACTCTGGAAACACCATATATTTT
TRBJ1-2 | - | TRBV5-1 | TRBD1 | CASSLGGTDYGYTF | TGCGCCAGCAGCTTGGGTGGGACAGATTATGGCTACACCTTC
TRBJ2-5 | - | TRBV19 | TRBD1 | CASSIDPRQGQETQYF | TGTGCCAGTAGTATAGATCCACGACAGGGCCAAGAGACCCAGTACTTC
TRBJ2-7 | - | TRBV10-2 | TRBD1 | CASSGGDRASEQYF | TGCGCCAGCAGTGGCGGCGACAGGGCCAGTGAGCAGTACTTC
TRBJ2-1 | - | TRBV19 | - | CASSVGRGSYNEQFF | TGTGCCAGTAGTGTCGGTAGGGGCTCTTACAATGAGCAGTTCTTC
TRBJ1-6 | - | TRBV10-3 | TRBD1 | CATRDRGRNSPLHF | TGTGCCACCCGGGACAGGGGGAGAAATTCACCCCTCCACTTT
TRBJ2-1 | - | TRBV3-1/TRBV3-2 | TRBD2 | CASRRGGSNEQFF | TGTGCCAGTCGGCGGGGGGGCAGCAATGAGCAGTTCTTC
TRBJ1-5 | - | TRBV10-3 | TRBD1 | CATQGVNQPQHF | TGTGCCACGCAGGGGGTCAATCAGCCCCAGCATTTT
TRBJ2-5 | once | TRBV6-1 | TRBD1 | CASSERTGGRETQYF | TGTGCCAGCAGTGAAAGGACAGGGGGCAGGGAGACCCAGTACTTC
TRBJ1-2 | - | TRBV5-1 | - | CASSLDKYGYTF | TGCGCCAGCAGCCTCGACAAATATGGCTACACCTTC
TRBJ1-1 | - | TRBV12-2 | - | CASRLNTEAFF | TGTGCAAGTCGCCTAAACACTGAAGCTTTCTTT